This record looks at one T cell receptor beta chain sequence and its context. The antigen it binds to is not known. At one of its ends the junction is not consistent with the germline gene, which may arise from a read error. The data were taken from a study of blood T cells in healthy people across ages (dated by TCRdb to between 2014 and 2016). For context, the study as a whole: In model experiments, template switching captured about one uniquely barcoded TCR beta cDNA molecule for every two T cells. The study analyzed two additional independent replicas of 1 million unique cDNA reads from the same blood draw for two donors, one aged 18 to 30 and one aged 80 or older. Age-related changes in TCR beta repertoire diversity were measured in the study by deep sequencing normalized with unique cDNA molecular identifiers. Donors were grouped into four age groups: young (average approximately 16 years), middle-aged (approximately 41), aged (around 66) and long-lived (roughly 80). To avoid experimental bias, donors of different ages were randomly spread across the sequencing lanes.

The roughly 39 donors, aged roughly 6 to 90 years, were systemically healthy Caucasian individuals from Russia. Around 9.8 milliliters of peripheral blood were collected from each donor into EDTA-treated Vacutainer tubes. Ficoll-Paque density-gradient centrifugation was used to isolate PBMCs, with at least 6.5 million per sample. Trizol reagent was used to extract total RNA from PBMCs, with at least 6 micrograms per sample. Naive CD45RAhigh/CD27high T cell percentages were measured by flow cytometry on a PBMC aliquot from every donor. Summary of the overall study and its limitations: Bulk unsorted PBMC profiling prevented conclusive comparison of naive and antigen-experienced compartments. Because the CMV infection status of the donors was unknown, age-related changes in expanded clonotypes may potentially have been confounded. Compared with the aged group, the long-lived group had more naive CD4+ T cells, fewer expanded clones and increased TCR diversity, suggesting age selection. As age increased, observed TCR beta diversity per million T cells dropped in a roughly linear way, and a significant reduction was already evident by age about 36. The percentage of naive T cells measured by flow cytometry correlated strongly with observed TCR beta diversity. Estimates of total diversity based on one million sequenced T cells were considered lower bounds and underestimates.

According to the germline V gene, CDR1 reads SQVTM and CDR2 reads ANQGSEA. The CDR3 contains 14 residues, cysteine and phenylalanine counted. The only DNA kept is the CDR3, 42 bases in frame from the first base. The library was generated by 5' RACE. Instrument on record: Illumina HiSeq 2500. A second PCR of about 6 to 11 cycles was run with a J-beta primer mix and a sample-barcoded 5' primer. A template-switch 5' adaptor carrying 12 random nucleotides introduced a unique molecular identifier onto each TCR beta cDNA molecule. Each sample yielded at least 2.5 million CDR3-containing paired-end reads. The Mint cDNA synthesis kit, primed by a TRBC-specific oligonucleotide, was used to synthesize first-strand cDNA from all RNA. After uracil-DNA glycosylase treatment, a first 18-cycle PCR used universal primers M1SS and BC2_uni_R on all cDNA. On the authors' methods: Each sample was normalized by randomly selecting 1 million high-quality reads, each carrying a distinct molecular identifier. Reads with shared molecular identifiers were discarded instead of being binned into consensus sequences. MiTCR, with a Q25 quality threshold and the strictest error-elimination algorithm, was used for CDR3 identification, clonotype clustering and error correction. A nonparametric unseen species model with Euler transformation was used to estimate a lower bound on total TCR beta diversity. Starting from the raw public reads, TCRdb applied fastp trimming at Q25, assembled clones with MiXCR and retained in-frame beta chains. When rows share a CDR3 protein, they turn into one entry using the most common DNA and genes. TCRdb assigned the V and J calls; the authors' analysis was not used. The sample has about 1,600,000 distinct CDR3 sequences on record, 40% to 50% of them singletons. The ten largest clonotypes hold approximately 7.9% of the sample.

The source material was blood. The sequence joins TRBV29-1 to TRBJ2-3; TRBD1 fits 8 bases in the junction. This sequence was found in a woman aged 18-29 years in good health. The DNA sequence is given as TGCAGCGTACGACAGGGGCTAAGCACACATACGCAGTATTTT. Translated, it reads CSVRQGLSTHTQYF.